The 6 T cell receptor beta chains given below trace back to one sample, sequenced in a study of blood T cell repertoires in COVID-19. Using immunoSEQ multiplex PCR, the repertoire was profiled, and TCRdb retains in-frame clones only, with some absent. The sample records under 45,000 clones, around four fifths being singletons. What was sequenced was peripheral blood. The receptors stem from a human donor in a cohort sampled during active COVID-19.

V usage is TRBV3-1 (or the pseudogene TRBV3-2) and J usage is TRBJ2-7; 9 bases are a match to TRBD1. Germline V lookup: CDR1 LGHDT, CDR2 YNNKEL (reference sequence). V lost 1 base to trimming and J lost 4 bases; unmatched junction nucleotides: 8. This CDR3 spans 16 amino acids. In DNA form, the CDR3 reads TGTGCCAGCAGCCAAGGCCGTCCGGGACAGGGATACGAGCAGTACTTC. It is translated as CASSQGRPGQGYEQYF.

This chain joins TRBV6-1 and TRBJ2-7, with TRBD1 identical over 7 bases. The CDR3 totals 13 residues. V lost 3 bases and J lost 4; bases outside the gene matches: 3. Germline assignment: CDR1 MNHNS and CDR2 SASEGT. The CDR3 region has the DNA TGTGCCAGCAGTGACCGACAGGGATACGAGCAGTACTTC. This encodes CASSDRQGYEQYF.

The chain couples TRBV5-1 to TRBJ2-7, with D unclear. CDR1 and CDR2 from the germline V gene are SGHRS and YFSETQ. The V and J ends lost 0 bases and 7 bases respectively, with 17 bases between them. This CDR3 region has 15 residues. CDR3 nucleotides: TGCGCCAGCAGCTTGGCCGCCAGCCCCGCTAGGGAGCAGTACTTC. Translating it yields CASSLAASPAREQYF. The whole variable domain, filled in from reference TRBV5-1 and TRBJ2-7, reads KAGVTQTPRYLIKTRGQQVTLSCSPISGHRSVSWYQQTPGQGLQFLFEYFSETQRNKGNFPGRFSGRQFSNSRSEMNVSTLELGDSALYLCASSLAASPAREQYFGPGTRLTVT.

This clone was detected only once. The chain is built from TRBV30 and TRBJ1-5; possibly TRBD1 for D (5 bases). Germline V lookup: CDR1 GTSNPN, CDR2 SVGIG (reference sequence). V was trimmed by 1 base and J by 0 bases, leaving 7 bases between them. The CDR3 is 14 amino acids. The DNA of the CDR3 is TGTGCCTGGAGTGGGGGCCTTAGCAATCAGCCCCAGCATTTT. It encodes CAWSGGLSNQPQHF.

The rearrangement links TRBV7-9 to TRBJ2-1, with TRBD2 matching 8 bases. The CDR3 covers 14 residues. Losses at the gene ends were 5 bases for V and 8 bases for J; bases not matched to a gene: 8. Looked up from germline, CDR1 is SEHNR and CDR2 is FQNEAQ (reference sequence). CDR3 sequence (DNA): TGTGCCAGCAGCCCAGACGGGGGGGTCTATGAGCAGTTCTTC. Its protein product is CASSPDGGVYEQFF.

This chain connects TRBV11-3 to TRBJ1-2; no reliable D call. The germline CDR1 and CDR2 sequences are SGHNT and YENEEA. There are 15 residues in the CDR3. V was shortened by 5 bases and J by 4 bases, with 17 bases between the two germline ends. CDR3 in DNA: TGTGCCAGCAGCGCAAGCGTGGGTGGCGGCTATGGCTACACCTTC. Protein product: CASSASVGGGYGYTF.